This T cell receptor (beta chain) was sequenced during a study of T cells expressing NK-cell markers. Looking at the study overall: Sorted CD3+CD56-NKG2C+, CD3+CD56+NKG2C+ and CD3+CD56+NKG2C- T cells supplied the TCR beta repertoires. Within the sequenced cohort of eight donors, seven exhibited HCMV seropositivity and one was seronegative.

Concerning this clonotype itself: The antigen remains unidentified.

The study's findings and limits: Top CD8+ clonotypes included the dominant CD3+CD56+NKG2C+ clonotypes in 5 or 6 donors. Whether expanded NKG2C+ T cell clones were HCMV-specific remained unclear.

TCRdb re-called the 5' RACE reads; one entry per CDR3 protein, DNA not given. The sample's table shows about 160,000 distinct CDR3 sequences. The sample consisted of blood T cells: a sorted CD56 or NKG2C T cell subset, CD4+ or CD8+ T cells, or bulk PBMC T cells (not recorded which). The TCR sequence derives from a woman between 18 and 70 years old in good health.

The CDR3 protein is CASSPLPGLGPDTQYF. The rearrangement joins TRBV7-9 to TRBJ2-3; TCRdb's D call, TRBD2, is unchecked because there is no DNA. This CDR3 comprises 16 residues. Germline lookup yields CDR1 SEHNR and CDR2 FQNEAQ (reference sequence).